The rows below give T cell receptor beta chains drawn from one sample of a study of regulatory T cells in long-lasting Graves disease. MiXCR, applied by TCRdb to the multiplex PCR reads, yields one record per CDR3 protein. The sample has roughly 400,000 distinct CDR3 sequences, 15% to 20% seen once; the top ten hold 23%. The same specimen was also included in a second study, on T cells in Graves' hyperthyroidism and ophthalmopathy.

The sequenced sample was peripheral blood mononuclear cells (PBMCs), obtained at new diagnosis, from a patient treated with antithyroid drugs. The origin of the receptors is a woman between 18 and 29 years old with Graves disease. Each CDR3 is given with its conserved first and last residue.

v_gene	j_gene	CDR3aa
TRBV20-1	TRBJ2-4	CSARVGRTKNIQYF
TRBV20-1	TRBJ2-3	CSASTGRGLDTQYF
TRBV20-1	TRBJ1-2	CSAIKGAKANYGYTF
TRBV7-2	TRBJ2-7	CASSLVAGADEQYF
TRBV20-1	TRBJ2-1	CSARGSGRTSSYNEQFF
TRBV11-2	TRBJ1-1	CASSLRLGEGNTEAFF
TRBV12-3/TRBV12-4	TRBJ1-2	CASSYWPYMRDSNYGYTF
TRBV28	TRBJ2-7	CASSFRGPGLAGRITYEQYF
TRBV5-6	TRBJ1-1	CASSLLDRPGEAFF
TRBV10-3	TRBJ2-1	CAISSGTYNEQFF
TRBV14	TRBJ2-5	CASSQDPVTSGRVGEETQYF
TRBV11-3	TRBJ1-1	CASSFTRTGGMRDTEAFF
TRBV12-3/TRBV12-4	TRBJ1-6	CASTGGTDNSPLHF
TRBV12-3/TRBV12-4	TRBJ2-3	CASSKGAGGTDTQYF
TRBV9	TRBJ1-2	CASSVKGGNYGYTF
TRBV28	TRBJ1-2	CASSLGRVGYTF
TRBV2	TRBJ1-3	CASSEIGQGLTKGSGNTIYF
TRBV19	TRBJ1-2	CASSQDRDSYGYTF
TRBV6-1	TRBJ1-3	CASGTGLTGNTIYF
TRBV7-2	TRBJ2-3	CASSPGYTDTQYF
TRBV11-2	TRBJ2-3	CASSGRHYTDTQYF
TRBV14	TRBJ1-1	CASSQRRGGGAFF
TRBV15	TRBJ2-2	CATSRPPITSGYSGELFF
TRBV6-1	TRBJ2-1	CASSTGREVVEQFF
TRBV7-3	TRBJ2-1	CASSLVGGPGNNEQFF
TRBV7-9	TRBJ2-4	CASSPLRNIQYF
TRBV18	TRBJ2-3	CASSPQFSGQRTDTQYF
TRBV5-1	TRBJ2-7	CARKLGEPYEQYF
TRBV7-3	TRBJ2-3	CASSFYSSTDTQYF
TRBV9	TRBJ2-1	CASSEGGTSAYNEQFF
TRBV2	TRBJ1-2	CASRGDNYGYTF
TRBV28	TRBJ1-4	CASRKTGANEKLFF